Reported below is one T cell receptor (beta chain). The trim removed 6 bases at V and 1 base at J, leaving 5 bases unmatched. Germline CDR1 is SNHLY and CDR2 is FYNNEI. The CDR3 is made up of 15 amino acids. The data stem from a study of blood T cell repertoires in COVID-19. The repertoire was sequenced with immunoSEQ multiplex PCR; TCRdb's copy has only in-frame clones and lacks some. The sample consists of about 230,000 clones, roughly 80% of them appearing once. This clonotype was obtained from a woman of 80 years or more with acute or convalescent COVID-19. Sequenced sample: peripheral blood. The gene calls are TRBV2 and TRBJ1-1, with TRBD1 matching over 10 bases. The CDR3 sequence is CASRDRGRRNTEAFF. DNA for the CDR3: TGTGCCAGCAGAGACAGGGGGCGCAGGAACACTGAAGCTTTCTTT.